The 25 T cell receptor beta chains given below trace back to one sample, sequenced in a study of blood T cell repertoires in COVID-19. The assay was immunoSEQ multiplex PCR, and TCRdb's table has in-frame clones only and misses some. The sample lists approximately 72,000 clones; around 92% were seen once. Material: peripheral blood. The source is a man aged 60-69 years with acute or convalescent COVID-19.

This clone showed up just a few times. The rearrangement uses TRBV29-1 and TRBJ1-2; the match to TRBD1 covers 12 bases. This CDR3 is built from 17 residues. The ends lost 6 bases at V and 2 bases at J; junction bases unmatched: 13. Germline V gene sequence: CDR1 SQVTM, CDR2 ANQGSEA. For the CDR3, the DNA is TGCAGCGTGTACACCGGGACAGGGGGCTTTGCCAACTATGGCTACACCTTC. It translates to CSVYTGTGGFANYGYTF.

The gene calls are TRBV5-1 and TRBJ2-2; maybe TRBD1 (5 bases). V was cut by 1 base and J by 4 bases, with 8 bases left in between. The CDR3 loop spans 14 amino acids. CDR1 SGHRS and CDR2 YFSETQ come from the germline V gene. DNA of the CDR3: TGCGCCAGCAGCTTGACCCAGGGCACCGGGGAGCTGTTTTTT. It encodes CASSLTQGTGELFF. Full variable domain (outside the CDR3, taken from reference TRBV5-1 and TRBJ2-2): KAGVTQTPRYLIKTRGQQVTLSCSPISGHRSVSWYQQTPGQGLQFLFEYFSETQRNKGNFPGRFSGRQFSNSRSEMNVSTLELGDSALYLCASSLTQGTGELFFGEGSRLTVL.

The chain uses TRBV5-6 and TRBJ2-1; 7 positions match TRBD1. CDR3 length equals 17 residues. Germline CDR1 reads SGHDT; CDR2 reads YYEEEE. V lost 4 bases to trimming and J lost 0 bases; unmatched junction nucleotides: 10. CDR3 in DNA: TGTGCCAGCAGCGAACGATCGGGACAGCTCTCCTACAATGAGCAGTTCTTC. Its translation is CASSERSGQLSYNEQFF.

This clone was seen once. The rearrangement links TRBV19 to TRBJ2-1; 10 nucleotides align to TRBD1. The CDR3 runs to 16 residues. From germline, CDR1 is LNHDA and CDR2 SQIVND (reference sequence). Losses at the gene ends were 5 bases for V and 9 bases for J; bases not matched to a gene: 13. CDR3 loop: CASSRRRGTGVFEQFF. The CDR3 region has the DNA TGTGCCAGTAGTCGACGACGAGGGACAGGGGTATTTGAGCAGTTCTTC. The full variable domain, rest sourced from reference TRBV19 and TRBJ2-1, is DGGITQSPKYLFRKEGQNVTLSCEQNLNHDAMYWYRQDPGQGLRLIYYSQIVNDFQKGDIAEGYSVSREKKESFPLTVTSAQKNPTAFYLCASSRRRGTGVFEQFFGPGTRLTVL.

This clone was counted a few times. V and J are TRBV3-1 (or the pseudogene TRBV3-2) and TRBJ2-2, with D tentatively TRBD2 (6 bases). The CDR3 consists of 15 residues. The V end lost 5 bases, the J end lost 1 base, and 11 bases lay between the germline ends. Germline V gene sequence: CDR1 LGHDT, CDR2 YNNKEL (reference sequence). The CDR3 spells CASSDRDLNTGELFF. Here the CDR3 DNA reads TGTGCCAGCAGCGACCGGGACTTGAACACCGGGGAGCTGTTTTTT.

This chain connects TRBV25-1 to TRBJ2-7, with TRBD1 matching over 9 bases. V was clipped by 5 bases and J by 6 bases; unmatched bases: 14. From germline, CDR1 is MGHDK and CDR2 SYGVNS. This CDR3 is built from 16 residues. The CDR3 sequence is CASSFRPPGQGSEQYF. CDR3 nucleotides: TGTGCCAGCAGTTTCCGGCCCCCGGGACAGGGCAGCGAGCAGTACTTC.

The chain carries TRBV19 and TRBJ1-5; D is unresolved. The V gene's germline CDR1 is LNHDA and CDR2 SQIVND (reference sequence). Trimming took 6 bases from V and 3 from J, leaving 18 bases between them. This CDR3 is 16 amino acids long. CDR3 region: CASSRERGRINQPQHF. For the CDR3, the DNA is TGTGCCAGTAGCCGTGAGAGAGGGCGGATCAATCAGCCCCAGCATTTT.

This clone was recorded once. The chain uses TRBV18 and TRBJ2-1, with TRBD2 matching 14 bases. Germline values: CDR1 KGHSH, CDR2 LQKENI. This CDR3 contains 17 residues. Losses at the gene ends were 6 bases for V and 2 bases for J; bases not matched to a gene: 6. In nucleotides, the CDR3 is TGTGCCAGCTCCTATAGGACTAGCGGGGGGACCTACAATGAGCAGTTCTTC. It specifies CASSYRTSGGTYNEQFF.

This clone has just one count. The V gene is TRBV18, the J gene TRBJ1-4; D not resolved. The V gene lost 5 bases and the J gene lost 7 bases, with 20 bases spanning the gap. The CDR3 runs to 16 residues. Germline CDR1 reads KGHSH; CDR2 reads LQKENI. This CDR3 reads CASSEVQLHYGEKLFF. The CDR3 DNA follows: TGTGCCAGCTCAGAGGTGCAGCTCCATTACGGTGAAAAACTGTTTTTT.

Concerning this clone itself: The junction differs from germline at one of its ends, possibly a read error. The chain employs TRBV6-6 and TRBJ2-7; D is unresolved. This CDR3 region has 12 residues. Germline-derived CDR1 and CDR2 are MNHNY and SVGAGI (reference sequence). The chain's CDR3 is CASSYVKESSLF. The CDR3 nucleotides read TGTGCCAGCAGTTACGTAAAGGAGTCTAGTCTCTTC.

In this sample, this clone turned up a few times. This chain links TRBV21-1 with TRBJ1-6; TRBD1 reflects the table's D call only, with no check against the DNA. TRBV21-1 is termed a pseudogene. The CDR3 totals 14 residues. CDR3 bases: TGTGCCAGCAGCAAACGCAGGGCTTGTGGACCCCTCCACTTT. Residues: CASSKRRACGPLHF.

V is TRBV5-1 and J is TRBJ1-6; D remains unclear. CDR1 SGHRS and CDR2 YFSETQ come from the germline V gene. The ends were cut back, 1 base at V and 4 bases at J, with 12 bases in the middle. This CDR3 contains 16 residues. The CDR3 loop is CASSLSITTYNSPLHF. The CDR3 bases are TGCGCCAGCAGCTTGTCCATTACGACATATAATTCACCCCTCCACTTT.

V is TRBV11-3 and J is TRBJ2-5, with D tentatively TRBD1 (5 bases). In germline, CDR1 is SGHNT, CDR2 YENEEA. CDR3 length: 12 amino acids. V shed 6 bases and J shed 1 base, with 6 bases lying between them. The CDR3 bases are TGTGCCAGCAGTGACAGCCAAGAGACCCAGTACTTC. Protein: CASSDSQETQYF.

The V call is TRBV6-4, the J call TRBJ1-1; no reliable D call. Germline lookup yields CDR1 MRHNA and CDR2 SNTAGT. Between the trimmed V and J ends, which lost 4 bases and 3 bases, there was a span of 9 bases. The CDR3 is made up of 13 amino acids. The CDR3 nucleotides are TGTGCCAGCAGTGCCTCCTTTGACACTGAAGCTTTCTTT. It yields the protein CASSASFDTEAFF.

The chain links TRBV28 to TRBJ1-5; D is ambiguous. CDR1 MDHEN and CDR2 SYDVKM come from the germline V gene. This CDR3 contains 13 residues. Between the trimmed V and J ends, which lost 3 bases and 7 bases, there was a span of 10 bases. CDR3 loop: CASSFEVDQPQHF. DNA of the CDR3: TGTGCCAGCAGTTTCGAGGTTGACCAGCCCCAGCATTTT.

In DNA form, the CDR3 reads TGCGCCAGCAGCCAGGTAGGACAGGGCAACCCCTACGAGCAGTACTTC. This translates into CASSQVGQGNPYEQYF. V and J are TRBV4-1 and TRBJ2-7, with 8 bases matching TRBD1. V trimming: 3 bases; J trimming: 2 bases; junction bases outside the gene matches: 9. Germline assignment: CDR1 MGHRA and CDR2 YSYEKL. The CDR3 is made up of 16 amino acids.

The rearrangement joins TRBV5-1 to TRBJ2-7, with 9 nucleotides matching TRBD1. The CDR3 covers 16 residues. Unmatched junction bases numbered 8, after V lost 1 base and J lost 3 bases. CDR1 and CDR2 from the germline V gene are SGHRS and YFSETQ. The CDR3 DNA reads as TGCGCCAGCAGCTTGTTGGGACAGGGATCGTACTACGAGCAGTACTTC. Translated: CASSLLGQGSYYEQYF.

The rearrangement uses TRBV6-6 and TRBJ1-1; D remains ambiguous. Germline CDR1 is MNHNY and CDR2 is SVGAGI (reference sequence). The V gene lost 0 bases and the J gene lost 7 bases, with 12 bases spanning the gap. This CDR3 comprises 14 residues. The CDR3 region is CASSYSIPQNEAFF. The DNA of the CDR3 is TGTGCCAGCAGTTACTCGATCCCACAGAATGAAGCTTTCTTT.

The V call is TRBV11-2, the J call TRBJ1-5, with 9 bases lining up with TRBD1. The CDR3 loop spans 15 amino acids. J lost 7 bases, V lost 0 bases, and 4 bases had no gene match. In germline, CDR1 is SGHAT, CDR2 FQNNGV. The CDR3 is CASSLDGTGRQPQHF. In DNA form, the CDR3 reads TGTGCCAGCAGCTTAGATGGGACAGGGCGACAGCCCCAGCATTTT.

This clone was seen a single time. The chain couples TRBV25-1 to TRBJ1-2; D perhaps matches TRBD1 (5 bases). This CDR3 contains 14 residues. V lost 2 bases and J 1 base, leaving 8 bases between the germline ends. Germline lookup yields CDR1 MGHDK and CDR2 SYGVNS. DNA for the CDR3: TGTGCCAGCAGTGAAAGGGGCCGTAACTATGGCTACACCTTC. It specifies CASSERGRNYGYTF.

This chain links TRBV24-1 with TRBJ1-5; D is undetermined. The V and J ends lost 5 bases and 1 base respectively, with 8 bases between them. This CDR3 is 14 amino acids long. Looked up from germline, CDR1 is KGHDR and CDR2 is SFDVKD. CDR3 amino acids: CATSAHGSNQPQHF. The CDR3 DNA reads as TGTGCCACCAGTGCCCATGGCAGCAATCAGCCCCAGCATTTT.

The chain uses TRBV9 and TRBJ2-7; TRBD1 matches 7 bases. The trim removed 1 base at V and 4 bases at J, leaving 5 bases unmatched. CDR3 length: 14 amino acids. Germline CDR1 reads SGDLS; CDR2 reads YYNGEE. The CDR3 DNA reads as TGTGCCAGCAGCGTATCCGACAGGGCGTACGAGCAGTACTTC. This translates into CASSVSDRAYEQYF.

The chain uses TRBV5-1 and TRBJ2-3; D is perhaps TRBD2 (5 bases). The V end lost 6 bases, the J end lost 6 bases, and 14 bases lay between the germline ends. Germline V lookup: CDR1 SGHRS, CDR2 YFSETQ. This CDR3 is built from 13 residues. The CDR3 region has the DNA TGCGCCAGCACCGGGCCCGGGGAGGATACGCAGTATTTT. As protein: CASTGPGEDTQYF.

In this sample, this clone turned up once. This chain uses TRBV5-1 with TRBJ2-1; the D is unclear. The CDR3 consists of 13 residues. Germline lookup yields CDR1 SGHRS and CDR2 YFSETQ. Trimming shortened V by 3 bases and J by 6 bases, and 10 bases separated the two germline ends. The CDR3 loop is CASSSLASNEQFF. The CDR3 region has the DNA TGCGCCAGCAGCTCACTCGCCTCCAATGAGCAGTTCTTC.

The J gene is TRBJ2-7, the V gene TRBV6-5; D is unresolved. The CDR3 has 12 amino acids. Deletions cut 5 bases from V and 4 bases from J, with 9 bases between. Germline V gene sequence: CDR1 MNHEY, CDR2 SVGAGI. The chain's CDR3 is CASSPVQYEQYF. For the CDR3, the DNA is TGTGCCAGCAGTCCCGTTCAGTACGAGCAGTACTTC.